This entry is about one T cell receptor beta chain. The record originates from a study of blood T cell repertoires in COVID-19. J gave up 5 bases and V 4 bases, and 5 bases lay outside the gene matches. Germline lookup yields CDR1 SGHDT and CDR2 YYEEEE. This CDR3 contains 15 residues. Using immunoSEQ multiplex PCR, the repertoire was profiled, and TCRdb retains in-frame clones only, with some absent. The sample carries approximately 150,000 clones, around 85% recorded once. This chain connects TRBV5-6 to TRBJ2-1; 11 nucleotides agree with TRBD2. The clonotype was recovered from a woman older than 75 with acute or convalescent COVID-19. Sequencing was done on a sample of peripheral blood. CDR3: CASSPLAGGNNEQFF. DNA for the CDR3: TGTGCCAGCAGCCCATTAGCGGGAGGGAACAATGAGCAGTTCTTC.